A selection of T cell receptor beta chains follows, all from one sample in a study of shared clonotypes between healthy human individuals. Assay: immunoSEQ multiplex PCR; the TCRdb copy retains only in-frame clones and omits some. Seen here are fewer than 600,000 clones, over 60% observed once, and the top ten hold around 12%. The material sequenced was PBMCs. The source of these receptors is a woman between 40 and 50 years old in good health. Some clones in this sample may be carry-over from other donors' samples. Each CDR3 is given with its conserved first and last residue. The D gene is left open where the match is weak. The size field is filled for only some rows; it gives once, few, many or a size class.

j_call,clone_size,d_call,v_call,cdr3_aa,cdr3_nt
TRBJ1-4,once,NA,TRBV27,CASGYSAQNEKLFF,TGTGCCAGCGGGTACAGTGCCCAGAATGAAAAACTGTTTTTT
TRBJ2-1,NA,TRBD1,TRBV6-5,CASSPGQGSYNEQFF,TGTGCCAGCAGTCCGGGACAGGGGTCCTACAATGAGCAGTTCTTC
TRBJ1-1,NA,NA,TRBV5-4,CASSLATLEAFF,TGTGCCAGCAGCTTGGCAACACTTGAAGCTTTCTTT
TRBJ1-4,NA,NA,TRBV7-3,CASSISGNLGEKLFF,TGTGCCAGCAGCATATCGGGAAACTTAGGGGAAAAACTGTTTTTT
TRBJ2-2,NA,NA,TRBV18,CASSPRTGELFF,TGTGCCAGCTCACCGCGGACCGGGGAGCTGTTTTTT
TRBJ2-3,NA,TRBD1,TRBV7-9,CASSLVQGAHTDTQYF,TGTGCCAGCAGCTTAGTGCAGGGGGCACACACAGATACGCAGTATTTT
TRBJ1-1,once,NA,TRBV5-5,CASSIPTLEAFF,TGTGCCAGCAGCATACCAACACTGGAAGCTTTCTTT
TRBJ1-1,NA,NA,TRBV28,CASSLWAGEAFF,TGTGCCAGCAGTTTATGGGCGGGTGAAGCTTTCTTT
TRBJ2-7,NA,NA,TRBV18,CASSPRKTADSYEQYF,TGTGCCAGCTCACCACGTAAGACAGCGGACTCCTACGAGCAGTACTTC
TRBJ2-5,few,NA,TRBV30,CAWSGGNPQETQYF,TGTGCCTGGAGTGGGGGGAACCCCCAAGAGACTCAGTACTTC
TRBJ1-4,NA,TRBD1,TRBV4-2,CASSQVSTGGGEKLFF,TGTGCCAGCAGCCAAGTATCGACAGGGGGCGGTGAAAAACTGTTTTTT
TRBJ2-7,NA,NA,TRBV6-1,CASSVRAYYEQYF,TGTGCCAGCAGTGTCCGGGCATACTACGAGCAGTACTTC
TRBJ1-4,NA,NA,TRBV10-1,CASSVGLFF,TGCGCCAGCAGCGTTGGACTGTTTTTT
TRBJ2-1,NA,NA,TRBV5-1,CASSLAGDEGEQFF,TGCGCCAGCAGCTTGGCGGGGGACGAGGGGGAGCAGTTCTTC
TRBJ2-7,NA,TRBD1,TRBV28,CASSLKQDRVEQYF,TGTGCCAGCAGTCTAAAACAGGACAGGGTCGAGCAGTACTTC
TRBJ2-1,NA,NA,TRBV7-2,CASSLASGTNEQFF,TGTGCCAGCAGCTTAGCATCGGGAACGAATGAGCAGTTCTTC
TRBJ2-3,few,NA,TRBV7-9,CASSLVLTSGDTQYF,TGTGCCAGCAGCTTAGTACTAACATCTGGAGATACGCAGTATTTT
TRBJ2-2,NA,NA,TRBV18,CASSPGTESTGELFF,TGTGCCAGCTCACCGGGGACGGAGAGCACCGGGGAGCTGTTTTTT
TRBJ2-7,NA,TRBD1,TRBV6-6,CASRQGAGVQYF,TGTGCCAGTCGACAGGGGGCTGGGGTGCAGTACTTC
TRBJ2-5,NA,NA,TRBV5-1,CASSPVPGGVTQYF,TGCGCCAGCAGCCCCGTCCCAGGGGGGGTGACCCAGTACTTC
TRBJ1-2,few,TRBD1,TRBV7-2,CASSLDGTAYGYTF,TGTGCCAGCAGCTTAGATGGGACAGCCTATGGCTACACCTTC
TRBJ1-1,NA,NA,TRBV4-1,CASSQWGELNTEAFF,TGCGCCAGCAGCCAATGGGGGGAGTTGAACACTGAAGCTTTCTTT
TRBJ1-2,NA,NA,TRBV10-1,CASSETRLTGYTF,TGCGCCAGCAGTGAGACGCGGCTTACCGGCTACACCTTC
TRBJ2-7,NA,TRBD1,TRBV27,CASSLKPGQGTEQYF,TGTGCCAGCAGCCTGAAACCGGGACAGGGTACCGAGCAGTACTTC
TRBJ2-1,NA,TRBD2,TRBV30,CAWNPGLAYNEQFF,TGTGCCTGGAATCCCGGACTAGCGTACAATGAGCAGTTCTTC
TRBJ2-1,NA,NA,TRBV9,CASSVGPSERGYNEQFF,TGTGCCAGCAGCGTAGGTCCCTCGGAAAGGGGATACAATGAGCAGTTCTTC
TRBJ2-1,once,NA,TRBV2,CASSRQGRGESFF,TGTGCCAGCAGCAGACAGGGCCGGGGGGAGTCGTTCTTC
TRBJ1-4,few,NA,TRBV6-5,CASSYSIGTNEKLFF,TGTGCCAGCAGTTACTCGATCGGAACTAATGAAAAACTGTTTTTT
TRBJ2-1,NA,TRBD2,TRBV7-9,CASSFGTSGYNEQFF,TGTGCCAGCAGCTTCGGGACTAGCGGTTACAATGAGCAGTTCTTC
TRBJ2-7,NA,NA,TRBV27,CASSWLPRPIPYEQYF,TGTGCCAGCAGTTGGTTACCTCGGCCTATTCCGTACGAGCAGTACTTC
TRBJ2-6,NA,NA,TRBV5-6,CASSGMAGNTGANVLTF,TGTGCCAGCAGCGGGATGGCCGGAAACACTGGGGCCAACGTCCTGACTTTC
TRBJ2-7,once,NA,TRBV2,CASSDPGYESYEQYF,TGTGCCAGCAGTGACCCGGGGTATGAGTCCTACGAGCAGTACTTC
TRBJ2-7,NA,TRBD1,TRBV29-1,CSAGQGFNEQYF,TGCAGCGCCGGACAGGGTTTCAACGAGCAGTACTTC
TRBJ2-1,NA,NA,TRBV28,CASSLLLEGGNYNEQFF,TGTGCCAGCAGTCTCCTACTAGAGGGCGGTAACTACAATGAGCAGTTCTTC
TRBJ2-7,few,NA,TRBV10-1,CASSESSTYEQYF,TGCGCCAGCAGTGAGTCTAGCACCTACGAGCAGTACTTC
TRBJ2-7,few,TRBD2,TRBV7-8,CASSPEGLGSWQYF,TGTGCCAGCAGCCCAGAGGGACTAGGGAGTTGGCAGTACTTC
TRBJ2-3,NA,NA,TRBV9,CASSVGGGPRTDTQYF,TGTGCCAGCAGCGTCGGCGGAGGGCCTCGCACAGATACGCAGTATTTT
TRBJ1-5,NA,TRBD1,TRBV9,CASSLGQGSQQPQHF,TGTGCCAGCAGCCTCGGACAGGGGTCCCAACAGCCCCAGCATTTT
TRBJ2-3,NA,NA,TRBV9,CASSVAGSTDTQYF,TGTGCCAGCAGCGTAGCTGGCAGCACAGATACGCAGTATTTT
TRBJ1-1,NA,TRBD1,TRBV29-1,CSVDRGSTEAFF,TGCAGCGTCGACAGGGGTAGCACTGAAGCTTTCTTT
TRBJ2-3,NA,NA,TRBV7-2,CASSNHHKNTQYF,TGTGCCAGCAGCAATCACCACAAGAATACGCAGTATTTT
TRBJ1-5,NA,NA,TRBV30,CAWETGRDQPQHF,TGTGCCTGGGAAACAGGGAGGGATCAGCCCCAGCATTTT
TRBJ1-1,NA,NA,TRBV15,CATGGRTNTEAFF,TGTGCCACAGGGGGACGGACGAACACTGAAGCTTTCTTT
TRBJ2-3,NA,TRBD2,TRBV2,CASSEALAGTDTQYF,TGTGCCAGCAGTGAAGCCCTAGCGGGAACAGATACGCAGTATTTT
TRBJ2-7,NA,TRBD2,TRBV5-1,CASSLGLAGFDHEQYF,TGCGCCAGCAGCCTCGGACTAGCGGGATTCGACCACGAGCAGTACTTC
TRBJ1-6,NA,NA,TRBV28,CASRPILGYNSPLHF,TGTGCCAGCAGGCCAATCCTGGGGTATAATTCACCCCTCCACTTT
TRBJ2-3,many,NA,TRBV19,CASSIRRAGTDTQYF,TGTGCCAGTAGTATTAGGAGGGCTGGCACAGATACGCAGTATTTT